The text below deals with one T cell receptor beta chain. TCRdb reanalysed the PCR reads using MiXCR and keeps one entry per CDR3 protein. The repertoire holds 12,000 or so distinct CDR3 sequences, approximately 50% seen once, with 40% to 45% in the top ten. Germline V gene data show CDR1 as SGHVS and CDR2 as FQNEAQ. The CDR3 sequence is 12 residues long. Between the trimmed V and J ends, which lost 5 bases and 8 bases, there was a span of 10 bases. This specimen belongs to a study of tumor-infiltrating lymphocytes in oesophageal squamous cell carcinoma. The V call is TRBV7-8, the J call TRBJ2-1; D possibly corresponds to TRBD2 (5 bases). The TCR originated in a female donor with esophageal squamous cell carcinoma. The sequenced sample was esophageal tumor tissue. The DNA for the CDR3 is TGTGCCAGCAGCCGGGAAAGGTATGAGCAGTTCTTC. Protein product: CASSRERYEQFF. Variable domain in full (rest from reference TRBV7-8 and TRBJ2-1): GAGVSQSPRYKVAKRGQDVALRCDPISGHVSLFWYQQALGQGPEFLTYFQNEAQLDKSGLPSDRFFAERPEGSVSTLKIQRTQQEDSAVYLCASSRERYEQFFGPGTRLTVL.